This T cell receptor (beta chain) was observed in a study of Graves' ophthalmopathy and Graves' hyperthyroidism. General study points: A 13-signature model separated ophthalmopathy from stable hyperthyroidism, reaching about 90% sensitivity and about 81% specificity cross-validated.

CDR1 and CDR2 from the germline V gene are SGHNT and YYREEE (reference sequence). J lost 4 bases, V lost 4 bases, and 6 bases had no gene match. The length of the CDR3 is 16 residues. There are many counts of this clonotype. Its specificity is unknown. Researchers took RNA transcripts and amplified TCR beta CDR3 regions from them. First-round RT-PCR employed HTBI primers, with a second-round multiplex PCR after it. TCRdb re-called the multiplex PCR reads through MiXCR, storing one row per CDR3 protein. The sample has 650,000 to 800,000 distinct CDR3 sequences, about two fifths seen once; the top ten hold 3% to 4%.

The source material was peripheral blood. The rearrangement links TRBV5-4 to TRBJ2-2; the match to TRBD1 covers 11 bases. This receptor was identified in an adult man with Graves' ophthalmopathy. CDR3 in amino acids: CASSPGGTGGTGELFF. CDR3 coding DNA: TGTGCCAGCAGCCCGGGCGGGACAGGGGGCACCGGGGAGCTGTTTTTT.